This T cell receptor beta chain was identified during a study of blood T cell repertoires in COVID-19. Study summary: Specimens from acute and convalescent COVID-19 originated in the United States, Italy and Spain.

TCRdb's copy holds only in-frame clones and misses some; the assay was immunoSEQ multiplex PCR. The data hold roughly 180,000 clones, with approximately 86% observed a single time. The CDR3 covers 16 residues. Trimming left V 2 bases short and J 2 bases short, with 16 bases between. Looked up from germline, CDR1 is KGHSH and CDR2 is LQKENI. The chain is built from TRBV18 and TRBJ2-7, with D unclear. The source material was peripheral blood. The TCR comes from an older man with active or convalescent COVID-19. CDR3 amino acids: CASSPYVQVTTYEQYF. CDR3 DNA sequence: TGTGCCAGCTCACCATACGTCCAAGTGACAACCTACGAGCAGTACTTC.